This T cell receptor (beta chain) originates from a study of identical twins. Study findings and constraints: Invariant T cells like MAIT and iNKT could partly confound the zero-insertion analyses.

In germline, CDR1 is LGHDT, CDR2 YNNKEL (reference sequence). V lost 3 bases and J 0 bases, leaving 6 bases between the germline ends. This CDR3 has 14 amino acids. cDNA carried unique molecular identifiers, and a universal primer site was added by template switching. TCRdb used MiXCR to reprocess the 5' RACE reads, holding one entry per CDR3 protein. The sample carries about 920,000 distinct CDR3 sequences, approximately 13% recorded once. Turning to this clonotype: Its antigen is as yet unknown.

These same data were also listed under a study on yellow fever vaccine responses in identical twins.

The TCR comes from a woman between 18 and 30 years old in good health. The sample was PBMCs. V usage is TRBV3-1 and J usage is TRBJ1-3; D is uncertain. CDR3 sequence (DNA): TGTGCCAGCAGCCATGAGGGCTCTGGAAACACCATATATTTT. This codes for CASSHEGSGNTIYF.